This T cell receptor (beta chain) was recovered during a study of T cells in Graves' hyperthyroidism and ophthalmopathy. Exclusion of patients followed from uncontrolled infection, other autoimmune disease, pregnancy or lactation. Used for diagnoses were clinical symptoms, serum thyroxine and TRAb, thyroid ultrasound and orbital computed tomography. PBMCs were obtained from 7.5 to 10 ml fresh peripheral blood. With V trimmed by 8 bases and J by 4 bases, 14 bases remained unmatched. This CDR3 region has 16 residues. The germline gives CDR1 SGHAT, CDR2 FQDESV (reference sequence). This clonotype has a count of ten or more. The TCR beta CDR3 regions underwent amplification using RNA transcripts as the source. RT-PCR in the first round (using the HTBI primer set) targeted the TCR CDR3. TCRdb used MiXCR to reprocess the multiplex PCR reads, holding one entry per CDR3 protein. The data show 650,000 to 850,000 distinct CDR3 sequences, under 20% seen once.

The sample comprised blood. The V gene is TRBV11-1, the J gene TRBJ1-1, with 9 bases fitting TRBD1. The sequence was collected from a woman between 50 and 59 years old with Graves' hyperthyroidism that later progressed to Graves' ophthalmopathy. CDR3 in amino acids: CASHHRDRAEGTEAFF. CDR3 DNA sequence: TGTGCCAGCCATCACCGGGACAGGGCCGAGGGCACTGAAGCTTTCTTT.